The clone carrying this TCR beta chain showed up just a few times. Its antigen is not known. This entry comes from a study of blood T cells in healthy people across ages. Study-wide findings and caveats: The lack of PBMC sorting stopped any conclusive naive versus antigen-experienced comparison.

The ends lost 4 bases at V and 5 bases at J; junction bases unmatched: 11. The CDR3 spans 15 residues. Germline V gives CDR1 SQVTM, CDR2 ANQGSEA. Primers used in a second PCR of about 7 to 12 cycles were a sample-barcoded 5' primer and a J-beta primer mix. Per-sample output comprised a minimum of 2.5 million paired-end reads containing CDR3. MiXCR was run by TCRdb on the 5' RACE reads, yielding one entry per CDR3 protein. This table holds about a million distinct CDR3 sequences, roughly 52% found once. The draw of peripheral blood yielded ten milliliters from each donor. Total RNA amounts of at least 6 micrograms were extracted per sample.

The sequenced material came from blood. This chain joins TRBV29-1 and TRBJ2-3, with 8 bases that match TRBD2. This TCR was recovered from a man aged 30-40 years in good health. The CDR3 here is CSVVLAGGPEDTQYF. In nucleotides, the CDR3 is TGCAGCGTTGTTCTGGCGGGGGGACCAGAAGATACGCAGTATTTT.